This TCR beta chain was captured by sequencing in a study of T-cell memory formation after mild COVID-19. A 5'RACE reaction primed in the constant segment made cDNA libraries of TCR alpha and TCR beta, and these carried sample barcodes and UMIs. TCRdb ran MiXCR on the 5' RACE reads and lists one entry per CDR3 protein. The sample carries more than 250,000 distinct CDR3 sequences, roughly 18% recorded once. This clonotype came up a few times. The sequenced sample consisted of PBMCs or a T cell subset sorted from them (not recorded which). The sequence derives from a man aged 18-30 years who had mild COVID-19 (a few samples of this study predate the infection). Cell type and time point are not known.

CDR3 amino acids: CASRGQGVTEAFF. The CDR3 bases are TGTGCCAGCAGGGGACAGGGAGTCACTGAAGCTTTCTTT. The J gene is TRBJ1-1, the V gene TRBV7-9, with 9 positions matching TRBD1. This CDR3 spans 13 amino acids. Losses at the gene ends were 6 bases for V and 4 bases for J; bases not matched to a gene: 3. Germline V gene data show CDR1 as SEHNR and CDR2 as FQNEAQ (reference sequence).